A single sample gave rise to the 9 T cell receptor beta chains below, sequenced in a study of PD-1 blockade in classical Hodgkin lymphoma. Produced via immunoSEQ multiplex PCR; TCRdb's table is partial and in-frame only. Of about 39,000 clones in the sample, over 75% are singletons; the top ten hold around 37%. Time point given: cycle 4 day 1 (C4D1), after less than 7 weeks of nivolumab. After autologous stem cell transplantation all patients relapsed, and prior brentuximab vedotin exposure differed between cohorts. The material was peripheral blood mononuclear cells (PBMCs), obtained before the fourth cycle of nivolumab. The receptors shown here come from a human donor with classical Hodgkin lymphoma.

The chain joins TRBV18 to TRBJ2-7; tentative D call: TRBD1 (6 bases). The CDR3 has 15 amino acids. Trimming pared 3 bases from V and 2 bases from J, leaving 14 bases between. The germline CDR1 and CDR2 sequences are KGHSH and LQKENI. CDR3 DNA sequence: TGTGCCAGCTCACCGGGGACACCAACAACCTACGAGCAGTACTTC. Translation: CASSPGTPTTYEQYF.

The chain's CDR3 is CASSFSHGQETQYF. Here the CDR3 DNA reads TGTGCCAGCAGCTTCTCTCACGGCCAAGAGACCCAGTACTTC. The chain couples TRBV7-2 to TRBJ2-5; unclear D gene. The CDR3 spans 14 residues. Germline values: CDR1 SGHTA, CDR2 FQGNSA. Trimming stripped 3 bases from V and 1 base from J, with 9 bases between.

The chain links TRBV21-1 to TRBJ2-7; the table's D call TRBD1 went unverified against the DNA. TRBV21-1 is reported as a pseudogene. There are 15 residues in the CDR3. CDR3 coding DNA: TGTGCCAGCAGCCGGCGAAGGGGCAGAATCTACGAGCAGTACTTC. Protein: CASSRRRGRIYEQYF.

V is TRBV6-5 and J is TRBJ2-7; 7 positions agree with TRBD1. In germline, CDR1 is MNHEY, CDR2 SVGAGI. The trim removed 7 bases at V and 5 bases at J, leaving 11 bases unmatched. The CDR3 totals 14 residues. Here the CDR3 DNA reads TGTGCCAGCATCCCCGCAGGGGGTATGCACGAGCAGTACTTC. As protein: CASIPAGGMHEQYF.

The chain recombines TRBV2 with TRBJ2-5, with 10 bases lining up with TRBD2. This CDR3 region has 15 residues. Trimming took 1 base from V and 6 from J; bases not matched to a gene: 5. The V gene's germline CDR1 is SNHLY and CDR2 FYNNEI. The CDR3 region is CASSEGLAGVQTQYF. For the CDR3, the DNA is TGTGCCAGCAGTGAAGGTCTAGCGGGGGTTCAGACCCAGTACTTC.

This clone occurred once. V and J are TRBV11-3 and TRBJ1-1, with D unresolved. Trimming took off 2 bases at V and 1 base at J, with 8 bases between the two ends. The length of the CDR3 is 14 residues. Germline lookup yields CDR1 SGHNT and CDR2 YENEEA. In DNA form, the CDR3 reads TGTGCCAGCAGCTTAAGCCGATGGAACACTGAAGCTTTCTTT. Its translation: CASSLSRWNTEAFF.

The genes are TRBV7-2 and TRBJ1-2; 10 nucleotides line up with TRBD1. Unmatched junction bases numbered 9, after V lost 5 bases and J lost 9 bases. The CDR3 is 14 amino acids. Germline CDR1 and CDR2: SGHTA and FQGNSA. The CDR3 nucleotides read TGTGCCAGCAGCCCCCGGACAGGGGGATTGAGCTACACCTTC. Translating gives CASSPRTGGLSYTF.

V and J are TRBV6-4 and TRBJ2-7; a possible D gene is TRBD1 (6 bases). The germline gives CDR1 MRHNA, CDR2 SNTAGT. There are 14 residues in the CDR3. V was cut by 3 bases and J by 3 bases, with 12 bases left in between. The CDR3 bases are TGTGCCAGCAGTGAAGGGGACACATACTACGAGCAGTACTTC. Encoded protein: CASSEGDTYYEQYF.

In its sample, this clone was seen a few times. The chain carries TRBV30 and TRBJ1-1, with D possibly matching TRBD1 (6 bases). Germline V gene lookup returns CDR1 GTSNPN and CDR2 SVGIG (reference sequence). The CDR3 has 14 amino acids. Trimming pared 1 base from V and 1 base from J, leaving 10 bases between. The CDR3 spells CAWSAADRNTEAFF. The DNA for the CDR3 is TGTGCCTGGAGTGCCGCGGACAGGAACACTGAAGCTTTCTTT.